This T cell receptor beta chain was observed in a study of blood T cells in healthy people across ages. Caucasian individuals from Russia who were healthy and aged 6 to 90 acted as donors. V was pared by 5 bases and J by 4 bases, with 12 bases between. This CDR3 region has 14 residues. Germline V gives CDR1 MNHNY, CDR2 SVGAGI (reference sequence). Sample-barcoded 5' priming and a J-beta primer mix drove a second PCR of 7 to 11 cycles. One entry per CDR3 protein results from TCRdb running MiXCR on the 5' RACE reads. The sample includes almost 300,000 distinct CDR3 sequences, roughly 27% of them seen just once.

The sample was blood. The genes are TRBV6-6 and TRBJ1-3; D is perhaps TRBD1 (5 bases). The receptor was derived from a woman between 65 and 79 years old in good health. The CDR3 DNA reads TGTGCCAGCAGTCAGGGTGAGGGAGGAAACACCATATATTTT. Residues: CASSQGEGGNTIYF.